This TCR beta chain is from a study of blood T cells in healthy people across ages (dated by TCRdb to 2014 to 2015). About the study as a whole: Template switching captured roughly one uniquely barcoded TCR beta cDNA molecule per two T cells in model experiments. To track age-related changes in TCR beta repertoire diversity, the study relied on deep sequencing normalized with unique cDNA molecular identifiers. The donors were split into four age groups: young (average 16 years), middle-aged (roughly 40), aged (roughly 68) and long-lived (roughly 80). For two donors (one aged 18 to 30 and one aged 80 or older), the study analyzed two additional independent replicas of 1 million unique cDNA reads from the same blood draw. The paper's findings and limits, for the study overall: As age increased, observed TCR beta diversity per million T cells dropped in a roughly linear way, and a significant reduction was already evident by age 40. Donor CMV infection status was unknown, potentially confounding age-related changes in expanded clonotypes. A strong correlation was found between observed TCR beta diversity and the percentage of naive T cells measured by flow cytometry. The long-lived group showed more naive CD4+ T cells, fewer expanded clones and increased TCR diversity than the aged group, suggesting age selection. Bulk unsorted PBMC profiling prevented conclusive comparison of naive and antigen-experienced compartments. Total diversity estimates from one million sequenced T cells were considered lower bounds and underestimates.

Donors were under 40 systemically healthy Caucasian individuals from Russia aged about 6 to 100 years. Each donor gave about 9.7 milliliters of peripheral blood, drawn into EDTA-treated Vacutainer tubes. Ficoll-Paque density-gradient centrifugation was used to isolate PBMCs, with at least 6 million per sample. Trizol reagent was used to extract total RNA from PBMCs, with at least 6 micrograms per sample. For every donor, an aliquot of PBMCs went through flow cytometry to measure the percentages of naive CD45RAhigh/CD27high T cells. CDR1 and CDR2, per the germline V gene (reference sequence), are MNHEY and SMNVEV. The CDR3 goes from the cysteine to the phenylalanine over 15 residues. Of all the DNA, just the CDR3 is kept, 45 bases in frame from base 1. The germline V and J ends show losses of 4 bases and 11 bases respectively, and no gene match explains 13 bases of the junction. This clonotype was seen a few times. No antigen is known for it. Nothing much larger sits one base from this clone, and base qualities are not available.

The library was generated by 5' RACE. The listed sequencing device is Illumina HiSeq 2500. A second PCR of 7 to 11 cycles was run with a J-beta primer mix and a sample-barcoded 5' primer. A unique molecular identifier was introduced onto each TCR beta cDNA molecule by a template-switch 5' adaptor carrying 12 random nucleotides. Each sample yielded at least 2.5 million CDR3-containing paired-end reads. First-strand cDNA was synthesized from all RNA with the Mint cDNA synthesis kit, primed by a TRBC-specific oligonucleotide. Following uracil-DNA glycosylase treatment, a first 18-cycle PCR with universal primers M1SS and BC2_uni_R was performed on all cDNA. The study's own analysis went as follows. Each sample was normalized by randomly selecting 1 million high-quality reads, each carrying a distinct molecular identifier. Instead of being binned into consensus sequences, reads with shared molecular identifiers were discarded. MiTCR, run with a Q25 quality threshold and the strictest error-elimination algorithm, handled CDR3 identification, clonotype clustering and error correction. A nonparametric unseen species model using Euler transformation provided a lower-bound estimate of total TCR beta diversity. TCRdb's own reprocessing of the public reads used fastp at Q25 and MiXCR and kept productive beta chains. Rows are combined by CDR3 protein, so each entry shows the most common genes and DNA. These V and J calls derive from TCRdb rather than the authors' analysis. For this sample the table gives over 500,000 distinct CDR3 sequences, of which about 27% were detected only once. The top ten clonotypes cover approximately 3.5% of the sample.

These same data were also listed under a study on T cells of mothers and their children. The second study also describes: The donors were nine systemically healthy Caucasian individuals, made up of three mothers and their six children. cDNA synthesis used all of the extracted RNA, with approximately 1.4 ug of RNA in each 15 ul reaction. In the second PCR, the M1S primer introduced both the sample barcodes and 2-4 random nucleotides. Over 8 million TCR beta CDR3 reads came from each mother, compared with around 3 million reads from each child. In both related and unrelated pairs, thymic selection shapes the output of TCR recombination in a similar way, with inherited differences having only a minor effect. Normalized repertoire overlap in related mother-child pairs was always slightly higher than in unrelated mother-child pairs, but the difference was never significant. With a sensitivity of around 97 clones per million clonotypes, no persistent microchimeric T cell clones were detected. To look for features that set related mother-child pairs apart from unrelated individuals, the researchers ran deep NGS to compare the TCR beta repertoires of mothers and children. Mothers averaged about 40 +/- 4 years of age and children averaged around 10 +/- 4 years. After adapters were ligated using NEBNext reagents, the libraries underwent 100+100 nt paired-end sequencing on an Illumina HiSeq 2000. To prevent cross-contamination, the mother and child libraries were prepared a month apart and were sequenced in separate runs. Between 500,000 and 2,000,000 distinct TCR beta clonotypes were identified per donor. Naive TCR beta clonotypes were estimated from low-frequency clonotypes matched to each donor's FACS-determined naive share, without sorting.

Material for sequencing was blood. Recombination linked TRBV27 to TRBJ2-7; 11 junctional bases match TRBD2. This receptor was obtained from a boy aged 2 to 9 in good health. The CDR3 corresponds to CASSSRLAGWAPEYF. The nucleotides read TGTGCCAGCAGTTCCCGACTAGCGGGGTGGGCCCCTGAGTACTTC.